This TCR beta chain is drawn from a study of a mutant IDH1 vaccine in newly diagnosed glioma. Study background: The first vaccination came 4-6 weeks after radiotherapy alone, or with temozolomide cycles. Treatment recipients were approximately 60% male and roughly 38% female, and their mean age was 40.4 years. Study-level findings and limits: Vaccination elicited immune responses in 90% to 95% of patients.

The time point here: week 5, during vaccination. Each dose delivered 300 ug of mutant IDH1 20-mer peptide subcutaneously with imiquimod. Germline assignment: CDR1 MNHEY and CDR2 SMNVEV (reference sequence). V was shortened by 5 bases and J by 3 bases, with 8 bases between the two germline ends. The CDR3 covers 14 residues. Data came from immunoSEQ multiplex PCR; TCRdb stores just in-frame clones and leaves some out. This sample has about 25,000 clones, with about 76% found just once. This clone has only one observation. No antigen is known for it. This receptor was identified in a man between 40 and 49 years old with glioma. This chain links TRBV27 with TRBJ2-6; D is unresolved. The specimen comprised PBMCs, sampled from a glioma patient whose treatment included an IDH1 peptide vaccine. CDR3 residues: CASSVYGGANVLTF. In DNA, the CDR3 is TGTGCCAGCAGTGTGTATGGTGGGGCCAACGTCCTGACTTTC. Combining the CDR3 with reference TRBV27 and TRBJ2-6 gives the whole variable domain EAQVTQNPRYLITVTGKKLTVTCSQNMNHEYMSWYRQDPGLGLRQIYYSMNVEVTDKGDVPEGYKVSRKEKRNFPLILESPSPNQTSLYFCASSVYGGANVLTFGAGSRLTVL.